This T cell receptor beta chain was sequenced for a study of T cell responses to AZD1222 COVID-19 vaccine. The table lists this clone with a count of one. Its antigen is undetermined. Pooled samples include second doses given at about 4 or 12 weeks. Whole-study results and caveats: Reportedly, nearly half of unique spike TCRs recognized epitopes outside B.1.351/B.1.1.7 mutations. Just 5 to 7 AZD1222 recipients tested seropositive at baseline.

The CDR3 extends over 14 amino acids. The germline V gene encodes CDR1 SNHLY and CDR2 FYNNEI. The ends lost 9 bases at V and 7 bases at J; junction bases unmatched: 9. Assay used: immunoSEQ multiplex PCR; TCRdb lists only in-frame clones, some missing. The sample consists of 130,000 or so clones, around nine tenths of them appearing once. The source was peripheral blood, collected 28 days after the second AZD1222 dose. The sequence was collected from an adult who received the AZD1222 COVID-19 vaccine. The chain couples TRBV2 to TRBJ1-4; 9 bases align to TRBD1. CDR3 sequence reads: CASLDGTGSEKLFF. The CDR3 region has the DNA TGTGCCAGTCTGGACGGGACAGGGAGTGAAAAACTGTTTTTT. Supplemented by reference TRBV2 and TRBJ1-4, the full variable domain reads EPEVTQTPSHQVTQMGQEVILRCVPISNHLYFYWYRQILGQKVEFLVSFYNNEISEKSEIFDDQFSVERPDGSNFTLKIRSTKLEDSAMYFCASLDGTGSEKLFFGSGTQLSVL.